One sample yielded the 32 T cell receptor beta chains listed below, sequenced in a study of OX40 agonist ivuxolimab in advanced cancers. Libraries were prepared through the immunoSEQ multiplex PCR assay. Here the immuneACCESS table is served through TCRdb, limited to in-frame sequences with V and J called. Missing clones are a known gap in these copies; in checked studies unresolved V genes cover under half, and the rest lacks a known reason. The sample contains around 70,000 clones, approximately 80% of them found a single time. Jointly, the top ten make up roughly 2% of the sample. This specimen consisted of CD4+ or CD8+ T cells sorted from blood, obtained in a trial of the OX40 agonist ivuxolimab. Receptors were obtained from an adult with an advanced solid tumor such as melanoma, head and neck, liver or kidney cancer.

The chain is built from TRBV29-1 and TRBJ2-2, with TRBD2 as a possible D gene (6 bases). The CDR3 totals 15 residues. Germline V gene lookup returns CDR1 SQVTM and CDR2 ANQGSEA. Trimming removed 5 bases at V and 4 bases at J, with 17 bases between. Here the CDR3 reads CSVTVGGVGTGELFF. The CDR3 DNA is TGCAGCGTTACAGTGGGGGGAGTGGGCACCGGGGAGCTGTTTTTT.

J is TRBJ1-5 and V is TRBV4-1; D gene uncertain. The CDR3 length is 15 residues. Germline loops: CDR1 MGHRA, CDR2 YSYEKL. Trimming removed 1 base at V and 0 bases at J, with 7 bases between. This chain's CDR3 is CASSQGEVSNQPQHF. CDR3 coding DNA: TGCGCCAGCAGCCAAGGGGAAGTTAGCAATCAGCCCCAGCATTTT.

A single count supports this clone. V usage is TRBV7-6 and J usage is TRBJ2-5; TRBD1 agrees at 10 bases. CDR1 and CDR2 from the germline V gene are SGHVS and FNYEAQ. Trimming took 1 base from V and 5 from J; bases not matched to a gene: 7. The CDR3 is made up of 16 amino acids. CDR3 nucleotides: TGTGCCAGCAGCTTAGTGGTGACAGGGGGCGGCGAGACCCAGTACTTC. It codes for CASSLVVTGGGETQYF.

The chain employs TRBV5-1 and TRBJ2-7, with D perhaps matching TRBD2 (6 bases). This CDR3 region has 15 residues. Trimming removed 0 bases at V and 2 bases at J, with 12 bases between. Germline CDR1 and CDR2: SGHRS and YFSETQ. CDR3 bases: TGCGCCAGCAGCTTGGCCGGAGGGATCGCCTACGAGCAGTACTTC. Residues: CASSLAGGIAYEQYF.

This rearrangement joins TRBV5-1 to TRBJ2-3; D unclear. CDR1 is SGHRS, CDR2 YFSETQ, per germline. The germline V and J ends were trimmed by 5 bases and 11 bases, with 15 bases remaining between them. This CDR3 is 12 amino acids long. This CDR3 reads CASRSELSEQYF. CDR3 nucleotide sequence: TGCGCCAGCAGGTCGGAACTAAGCGAGCAGTATTTT.

The chain carries TRBV10-3 and TRBJ2-2; 9 nucleotides match TRBD1. After removal of 8 bases from V and 8 bases from J, the junction contained 9 bases not matched to a gene. The CDR3 contains 14 residues. CDR1 and CDR2 from the germline V gene are ENHRY and SYGVKD. CDR3 sequence (DNA): TGTGCCATCGATCCGGGACAGGGTAGGGGGGAGCTGTTTTTT. Translation: CAIDPGQGRGELFF.

This chain uses TRBV5-4 with TRBJ2-5, with D perhaps TRBD1 (5 bases). Germline values: CDR1 SGHNT, CDR2 YYREEE (reference sequence). With 8 bases removed from V and 2 bases from J, the gap between germline ends came to 13 bases. This CDR3 is 13 amino acids long. CDR3 sequence (DNA): TGTGCCAGGGGAACAGGAGATCAAGAGACCCAGTACTTC. Translation gives CARGTGDQETQYF.

This chain links TRBV7-3 with TRBJ2-3, with D maybe TRBD2 (6 bases). CDR1 is SGHTA and CDR2 is FQGTGA in the germline V gene. V was pared by 1 base and J by 2 bases, with 10 bases between. This CDR3 has 15 amino acids. CDR3 region: CASSLRGLTTDTQYF. CDR3 nucleotides: TGTGCCAGCAGCTTAAGGGGACTTACCACAGATACGCAGTATTTT.

This clone was picked up a small number of times. V gene TRBV28 combines with J gene TRBJ1-1; D gene unclear. Germline CDR1 reads MDHEN; CDR2 reads SYDVKM. The length of the CDR3 is 11 residues. The V end was cut by 7 bases, the J end by 2 bases, with 5 bases between. The CDR3 spells CASTYNTEAFF. The CDR3 region has the DNA TGTGCCAGCACCTATAACACTGAAGCTTTCTTT.

The CDR3 DNA reads as TGCGCCAGCAGCGAATTAGGGGGGCAAGGTAGTTCACCCCTCCACTTT. Protein product: CASSELGGQGSSPLHF. The chain combines TRBV5-1 with TRBJ1-6; possibly TRBD1 for D (6 bases). The germline V gene has CDR1 SGHRS and CDR2 YFSETQ. CDR3 length equals 16 residues. Deletions cut 4 bases from V and 9 bases from J, with 20 bases between.

V and J are TRBV28 and TRBJ1-3, with D maybe TRBD1 (6 bases). This CDR3 contains 14 residues. The V gene lost 11 bases and the J gene lost 2 bases, with 16 bases spanning the gap. The germline CDR1 and CDR2 sequences are MDHEN and SYDVKM. CDR3 coding DNA: TGTGCCTGGGGGGGAGGGGGTACTGGAAACACCATATATTTT. Translated: CAWGGGGTGNTIYF.

This chain joins TRBV6-6 and TRBJ1-2, with 10 bases identical to TRBD1. Germline lookup yields CDR1 MNHNY and CDR2 SVGAGI (reference sequence). The J segment lost 0 bases and the V segment lost 0 bases, leaving 1 base of the junction unmatched. The CDR3 is 16 residues long. The CDR3 bases are TGTGCCAGCAGTTACTCGACAGGGGGCCCTAACTATGGCTACACCTTC. This sequence encodes CASSYSTGGPNYGYTF.

This clone was recorded a few times. The V gene is TRBV28, the J gene TRBJ1-1, with TRBD1 matching 10 bases. CDR3 length: 15 residues. The V and J ends lost 3 bases and 3 bases, in that order; junction bases with no gene match: 4. Per the germline V gene, CDR1 is MDHEN and CDR2 is SYDVKM. CDR3 loop: CASSFGDRGDTEAFF. The CDR3 DNA sequence: TGTGCCAGCAGTTTCGGGGACAGGGGTGACACTGAAGCTTTCTTT.

This clone was seen a single time. The rearrangement uses TRBV27 and TRBJ2-1; D gene ambiguous. Trimming took off 10 bases at V and 0 bases at J, with 10 bases between the two ends. CDR1 and CDR2 (germline): MNHEY, SMNVEV (reference sequence). The CDR3 has 13 amino acids. CDR3 sequence (DNA): TGTGCCACTCGGGTAGGCTCCTACAATGAGCAGTTCTTC. Protein product: CATRVGSYNEQFF.

The chain has TRBV28 and TRBJ1-4; no firm D call. Trimming took off 3 bases at V and 11 bases at J, with 16 bases between the two ends. The CDR3 contains 14 residues. Germline-derived CDR1 and CDR2 are MDHEN and SYDVKM. CDR3 DNA sequence: TGTGCCAGCAGTTTCCTACGTCGGGTGGAGAAACTGTTTTTT. Translated: CASSFLRRVEKLFF. Drawing the rest from reference TRBV28 and TRBJ1-4, the complete variable domain is DVKVTQSSRYLVKRTGEKVFLECVQDMDHENMFWYRQDPGLGLRLIYFSYDVKMKEKGDIPEGYSVSREKKERFSLILESASTNQTSMYLCASSFLRRVEKLFFGSGTQLSVL.

The V call is TRBV4-3, the J call TRBJ1-2; D is unclear. CDR1 and CDR2 from the germline V gene are LGHNA and YSLEER. There are 16 residues in the CDR3. V lost 0 bases and J 3 bases, leaving 14 bases between the germline ends. The CDR3 nucleotides are TGCGCCAGCAGCCAAGAGAACGGTATGGGAGACTATGGCTACACCTTC. Translating it yields CASSQENGMGDYGYTF.

The chain combines TRBV23-1 with TRBJ1-1; unclear D gene. TRBV23-1 counts as an open reading frame of uncertain function. The CDR3 is 15 amino acids. V was shortened by 8 bases and J by 5 bases, with 21 bases between the two germline ends. The CDR3 loop is CASPTPRRISTEAFF. DNA for the CDR3: TGCGCCAGCCCCACACCTCGGAGGATTAGTACTGAAGCTTTCTTT.

The CDR3 loop is CASSQSLSSGGTEAFF. The DNA of the CDR3 is TGCGCCAGCAGCCAAAGTCTATCGTCGGGGGGGACTGAAGCTTTCTTT. The chain is built from TRBV4-3 and TRBJ1-1, with a possible D match to TRBD1 (5 bases). V lost 2 bases, J lost 5 bases, and 18 bases lay in between. The length of the CDR3 is 16 residues. Germline loops: CDR1 LGHNA, CDR2 YSLEER.

This chain uses TRBV2 with TRBJ2-3, with TRBD2 matching 9 bases. V dropped 1 base and J dropped 1; count of bases not matched to a gene: 0. CDR1 is SNHLY and CDR2 is FYNNEI in the germline V gene. The CDR3 runs 15 residues. The CDR3 spells CASSEEREGTDTQYF. Written as DNA, the CDR3 is TGTGCCAGCAGTGAAGAGCGGGAGGGCACAGATACGCAGTATTTT. The full variable domain, its missing parts supplied by reference TRBV2 and TRBJ2-3, is EPEVTQTPSHQVTQMGQEVILRCVPISNHLYFYWYRQILGQKVEFLVSFYNNEISEKSEIFDDQFSVERPDGSNFTLKIRSTKLEDSAMYFCASSEEREGTDTQYFGPGTRLTVL.

The V and J genes are TRBV5-4 and TRBJ2-1; D call uncertain. The germline V gene encodes CDR1 SGHNT and CDR2 YYREEE (reference sequence). The ends were cut back, 4 bases at V and 9 bases at J, with 17 bases in the middle. The CDR3 contains 14 residues. The CDR3 region is CASSQRAVNGEQFF. The DNA of the CDR3 is TGTGCCAGCAGCCAAAGGGCCGTGAACGGTGAGCAGTTCTTC. Full variable domain (rest looked up from reference TRBV5-4 and TRBJ2-1): ETGVTQSPTHLIKTRGQQVTLRCSSQSGHNTVSWYQQALGQGPQFIFQYYREEENGRGNFPPRFSGLQFPNYSSELNVNALELDDSALYLCASSQRAVNGEQFFGPGTRLTVL.

A remark on this clone: At one of its ends the junction is not consistent with the germline gene, which may arise from a read error. V and J are TRBV4-2 and TRBJ1-6, with D tentatively TRBD1 (6 bases). The CDR3 spans 13 residues. CDR1 is LGHNA and CDR2 is YNFKEQ in the germline V gene. The CDR3 region is CASSSVAGTMVRF. The CDR3 nucleotides are TGTGCCAGCAGCTCGGTGGCGGGGACAATGGTGCGCTTT.

The CDR3 reads CASSILGQANTEAFF. Here the CDR3 DNA reads TGTGCCAGCTCTATCCTAGGACAGGCGAACACTGAAGCTTTCTTT. The V and J genes are TRBV18 and TRBJ1-1; 7 bases are a match to TRBD1. CDR3 length: 15 amino acids. The V segment lost 6 bases and the J segment 1 base; nucleotides outside the gene matches: 8. CDR1 and CDR2 (germline): KGHSH, LQKENI.

The gene calls are TRBV28 and TRBJ1-4, with 10 bases lining up with TRBD1. Germline trimming cut 10 bases from V and 6 bases from J; bases unmatched to any gene: 5. The CDR3 is made up of 13 amino acids. The germline CDR1 and CDR2 sequences are MDHEN and SYDVKM. The CDR3, as DNA: TGTGCCACCAAGACAGGGGGCGATGAAAAACTGTTTTTT. This gives the protein CATKTGGDEKLFF.

The J gene is TRBJ1-2, the V gene TRBV20-1; D remains ambiguous. The CDR3 has 10 amino acids. CDR1 DFQATT and CDR2 SNEGSKA come from the germline V gene (reference sequence). V was cut by 6 bases and J by 14 bases, with 16 bases left in between. The CDR3, as DNA: TGCAGTGCCATTGTGGGAAGGAATACCTTC. It encodes CSAIVGRNTF.

The V and J genes are TRBV28 and TRBJ2-4; the match to TRBD2 covers 15 bases. The junction had 14 bases not matched to a gene; V was cut back by 8 bases and J by 9 bases. Looked up from germline, CDR1 is MDHEN and CDR2 is SYDVKM. CDR3 length: 17 residues. The CDR3 here is CASGSLGLAGGPSIQYF. The DNA for the CDR3 is TGTGCCAGCGGTTCCTTAGGACTAGCGGGGGGGCCCAGCATTCAGTACTTC.

This clone came up a few times. This rearrangement joins TRBV4-2 to TRBJ2-2; D is possibly TRBD1 (5 bases). The CDR3 has 15 amino acids. The V and J ends lost 0 bases and 6 bases respectively, with 11 bases between them. Germline loops: CDR1 LGHNA, CDR2 YNFKEQ. DNA for the CDR3: TGTGCCAGCAGCCAAGATCAATCAGGGCCCGGGGAGCTGTTTTTT. It codes for CASSQDQSGPGELFF.

V gene TRBV9 combines with J gene TRBJ2-3; TRBD2 matches 14 bases. Germline assignment: CDR1 SGDLS and CDR2 YYNGEE. J lost 5 bases, V lost 0 bases, and 2 bases had no gene match. The CDR3 consists of 16 residues. CDR3 sequence reads: CASSVVGLAGVDTQYF. CDR3 nucleotide sequence: TGTGCCAGCAGCGTAGTGGGACTAGCGGGGGTAGATACGCAGTATTTT.

V usage is TRBV9 and J usage is TRBJ1-4, with D uncertain. The CDR3 extends over 16 amino acids. CDR1 is SGDLS, CDR2 YYNGEE, per germline. The V end was cut by 4 bases, the J end by 0 bases, with 13 bases between. CDR3 sequence (DNA): TGTGCCAGCAGCCCAGCCCTAGTTGCAACTAATGAAAAACTGTTTTTT. It yields the protein CASSPALVATNEKLFF.

V is TRBV19 and J is TRBJ1-4; D is possibly TRBD1 (6 bases). This CDR3 has 14 amino acids. CDR1 LNHDA and CDR2 SQIVND come from the germline V gene (reference sequence). Trimming shortened V by 7 bases and J by 8 bases, and 17 bases separated the two germline ends. CDR3 sequence reads: CASTKSDRNEKLFF. The CDR3 DNA reads TGTGCCAGTACCAAATCAGACAGGAACGAAAAACTGTTTTTT.

The J gene is TRBJ1-5, the V gene TRBV14, with D maybe TRBD1 (6 bases). Trimming stripped 4 bases from V and 0 bases from J, with 13 bases between. In germline, CDR1 is SGHDN, CDR2 FVKESK. The CDR3 covers 16 residues. The CDR3 here is CASSPAGQNSNQPQHF. The DNA of the CDR3 is TGTGCCAGCAGCCCTGCGGGACAAAATAGCAATCAGCCCCAGCATTTT. The whole variable domain, filled in from reference TRBV14 and TRBJ1-5, reads EAGVTQFPSHSVIEKGQTVTLRCDPISGHDNLYWYRRVMGKEIKFLLHFVKESKQDESGMPNNRFLAERTGGTYSTLKVQPAELEDSGVYFCASSPAGQNSNQPQHFGDGTRLSIL.

CDR3 nucleotide sequence: TGTGCCAGCAGTCCCGATCCGGACAGGGCCAAAAACATTCAGTACTTC. This gives the protein CASSPDPDRAKNIQYF. The J gene is TRBJ2-4, the V gene TRBV6-6, with 7 nucleotides matching TRBD1. Trimming removed 5 bases from V and 1 base from J; junction bases left unmatched: 8. This CDR3 has 16 residues. Germline lookup yields CDR1 MNHNY and CDR2 SVGAGI (reference sequence).

The chain uses TRBV10-3 and TRBJ2-5; 7 positions agree with TRBD2. With V trimmed by 6 bases and J by 4 bases, 8 bases remained unmatched. CDR1 is ENHRY and CDR2 is SYGVKD in the germline V gene. CDR3 length: 14 amino acids. The CDR3 here is CAIRGDYEGETQYF. In DNA form, the CDR3 reads TGTGCCATCAGGGGGGACTATGAGGGAGAGACCCAGTACTTC.